These T cell receptor beta chains were read from a single sample in a study of cytomegalovirus exposure and HLA in healthy donors. Libraries were prepared by immunoSEQ multiplex PCR; TCRdb keeps only in-frame clonotypes and omits some of them. The data hold around 150,000 clones, with around 85% observed a single time. Sequences were obtained from PBMCs. The receptors come from a man in his forties or fifties in good health and CMV-seronegative. Both conserved end residues are part of each CDR3. A D gene is named only where the DNA matches it firmly. Clone sizes are given selectively: once, few, many, or a class where the clone is expanded.

>TRBJ2-3|TRBD2|NA|TRBV19
TGTGCCAGTAGCGGGGGGGCCAGAGATACGCAGTATTTT
CASSGGARDTQYF
>TRBJ2-1|TRBD1|NA|TRBV9
TGTGCCAGCAGCGTCTCTGTCGGGACAGGTCTCAATGAGCAGTTCTTC
CASSVSVGTGLNEQFF
>TRBJ2-7|TRBD2|NA|TRBV27
TGTGCCAGCAGCTGGGGGGGTCCAAACTACGAGCAGTACTTC
CASSWGGPNYEQYF
>TRBJ1-5|TRBD1|NA|TRBV30
TGTGCCTGGCAGGGACAGGGGGCTGGAAATCAGCCCCAGCATTTT
CAWQGQGAGNQPQHF
>TRBJ2-7|NA|NA|TRBV7-5
TGTGCGGAGACTAGAGGCGAGCAGTACTTC
CAETRGEQYF
>TRBJ1-1|NA|NA|TRBV6-5
TGTGCCAGCAGTTACGGCTCGGAGATGAACACTGAAGCTTTCTTT
CASSYGSEMNTEAFF
>TRBJ2-5|TRBD2|NA|TRBV7-9
TGTGCCAGCAGCATCCTTAGCGGGGGGGTAAAAGAGACCCAGTACTTC
CASSILSGGVKETQYF
>TRBJ2-2|NA|NA|TRBV5-1
TGCGCCAGCAGCCGGGGGGCGACCGGGGAGCTGTTTTTT
CASSRGATGELFF
>TRBJ2-1|TRBD1|NA|TRBV30
TGTGCCTGGAGTAGAACCGGGACAGGGGATGAGCAGTTCTTC
CAWSRTGTGDEQFF
>TRBJ2-3|TRBD2|NA|TRBV4-2
TGTGCCAGCGGACCGGGACTAGCGGGAGAAACAAAAGCAGATACGCAGTATTTT
CASGPGLAGETKADTQYF
>TRBJ2-1|NA|NA|TRBV2
TGTGCCAGCAGTGAAGCGCGGGGACCCTCGAATGAGCAGTTCTTC
CASSEARGPSNEQFF
>TRBJ2-3|TRBD2|few|TRBV2
TGTGCCAGCAGAAGCGGGAAAAGCACAGATACGCAGTATTTT
CASRSGKSTDTQYF
>TRBJ2-7|TRBD2|NA|TRBV7-3
TGTGCCAGCAGCCCATCTCGGACTAGCTACGAGCAGTACTTC
CASSPSRTSYEQYF
>TRBJ2-1|NA|NA|TRBV19
TGTGCCAGTAGTATCATGAATGAGCAGTTCTTC
CASSIMNEQFF
>TRBJ1-1|NA|once|TRBV7-8
TGTGCCAGCAGCTTAGTAAGGGGCGAGAACACTGAAGCTTTCTTT
CASSLVRGENTEAFF
>TRBJ1-2|TRBD1|NA|TRBV19
TGTGCCAGTGAAGGGACAGACCACTATGGCTACACCTTC
CASEGTDHYGYTF
>TRBJ2-1|NA|NA|TRBV6-1
TGTGCCAGCGGCCAAGCAGGTCGAAATGAGCAGTTCTTC
CASGQAGRNEQFF
>TRBJ2-7|NA|NA|TRBV6-5
TGTGCCAGCAGTTACACAGTGGTCGGGATCTACGAGCAGTACTTC
CASSYTVVGIYEQYF
>TRBJ2-7|TRBD1|NA|TRBV27
TGTGCCAGCAGATATGACAGGGGGGCCTACGAGCAGTACTTC
CASRYDRGAYEQYF
>TRBJ2-7|TRBD2|few|TRBV7-9
TGTGCCAGCAGCGCCGGACTAGCGGGGGGGTCAACCATCTACGAGCAGTACTTC
CASSAGLAGGSTIYEQYF
>TRBJ2-5|TRBD2|NA|TRBV11-2
TGTGCCAGCAGCGGACTAGCGGGAGGTTACCAAGAGACCCAGTACTTC
CASSGLAGGYQETQYF
>TRBJ1-1|NA|NA|TRBV9
TGTGCCAGCAGTGAACAGGTGAACACTGAAGCTTTCTTT
CASSEQVNTEAFF
>TRBJ2-2|NA|NA|TRBV27
TGTGCCAGCAGCCCATACTTGGGCGTGGGGGAGCTGTTTTTT
CASSPYLGVGELFF
>TRBJ1-5|TRBD1|NA|TRBV14
TGTGCCAAGACAGGGGGCGCGAGCAATCAGCCCCAGCATTTT
CAKTGGASNQPQHF
>TRBJ2-3|TRBD2|once|TRBV5-6
TGTGCCAGCAGCCTTATACGGGGGGGCCCTGCAGATACGCAGTATTTT
CASSLIRGGPADTQYF
>TRBJ2-7|NA|NA|TRBV10-3
TGTGCCATCAGTGAGTCGGGCGGGTCCTACGAGCAGTACTTC
CAISESGGSYEQYF
>TRBJ1-2|NA|NA|TRBV5-1
TGCGCCAGCAGCTTGTCGGGGGACTATGGCTACACCTTC
CASSLSGDYGYTF
>TRBJ2-5|NA|NA|TRBV2
TGTGCCAGCAGTGATAGAGAGACCCAGTACTTC
CASSDRETQYF
>TRBJ2-7|TRBD2|NA|TRBV7-2
TGTGCCAGCAGCTTATCTAGCGGAGGCAGTGAGCAGTACTTC
CASSLSSGGSEQYF
>TRBJ1-2|TRBD1|NA|TRBV5-1
TGCGCCAGCACCTTGGGACAGGGGGCCTATGGCTACACCTTC
CASTLGQGAYGYTF
>TRBJ1-2|NA|few|TRBV11-2
TGTGCCAGCAGCGGATCTCAGGTGTCGAACCATGGCTACACCTTC
CASSGSQVSNHGYTF
>TRBJ1-3|NA|NA|TRBV5-1
TGCGCCAGCAGCTCGGGTGCAGCAGCCGGCTCTGGAAACACCATATATTTT
CASSSGAAAGSGNTIYF
>TRBJ2-7|TRBD1|NA|TRBV6-1
TGTGCCAGCAGGAACGGACAGGGGGCCTACGAGCAGTACTTC
CASRNGQGAYEQYF
>TRBJ2-2|NA|NA|TRBV6-1
TGTGCCAGCAGTGAAGCTTACCATGTCTACTCCAATAGATTCCCCGGGGAGCTGTTTTTT
CASSEAYHVYSNRFPGELFF
>TRBJ2-2|TRBD1|NA|TRBV4-1
TGCGCCAGCAGCCAAGAATGGGCCGGACAGGCTTCGAACACCGGGGAGCTGTTTTTT
CASSQEWAGQASNTGELFF
>TRBJ1-6|NA|NA|TRBV27
TGTGCCAGCAGTTTAACTGGGCAAAATTCACCCCTCCACTTT
CASSLTGQNSPLHF
>TRBJ2-1|NA|NA|TRBV9
TGTGCCAGCAGCGGAATCACAGGGCGACGTGAAAATGAGCAGTTCTTC
CASSGITGRRENEQFF
>TRBJ1-1|NA|NA|TRBV6-1
TGTGCCAGCAGGAGATCGCCAGGCGTGAACACTGAAGCTTTCTTT
CASRRSPGVNTEAFF
>TRBJ1-5|TRBD1|NA|TRBV6-5
TGTGCCAGCAGTTACTCGGCAGGGGGGCATCAGCCCCAGCATTTT
CASSYSAGGHQPQHF
>TRBJ2-7|NA|NA|TRBV18
TGTGCCAGCTCACCACCTGGCGGGGCGAGCTCCTACGAGCAGTACTTC
CASSPPGGASSYEQYF
>TRBJ1-4|TRBD1|NA|TRBV15
TGTGCCACCAGCAGAGTTCAGGACAGGGATGAAAAACTGTTTTTT
CATSRVQDRDEKLFF
>TRBJ1-5|NA|NA|TRBV7-2
TGTGCCAGCAGCTTAGATAGCGGGGGGAACCAGCCCCAGCATTTT
CASSLDSGGNQPQHF
>TRBJ2-1|NA|NA|TRBV6-4
TGTGCCAGCAGTGACTCCGGGTTGAATGAGCAGTTCTTC
CASSDSGLNEQFF
>TRBJ1-4|NA|few|TRBV29-1
TGCAGCGTTGGGGCCAGCTTTAATGAAAAACTGTTTTTT
CSVGASFNEKLFF
>TRBJ2-1|TRBD2|NA|TRBV7-3
TGTGCCAGCAGTCGTATAGCGGGGGGTAACAATGAGCAGTTCTTC
CASSRIAGGNNEQFF
>TRBJ2-3|TRBD1|few|TRBV11-2
TGTGCCAGCAGCTTAGATGGGGACAGGGGCACAGATACGCAGTATTTT
CASSLDGDRGTDTQYF
>TRBJ1-5|NA|NA|TRBV19
TGTGCCAGTAGTATAGTCACAGGGCAGTGGGGCAATCAGCCCCAGCATTTT
CASSIVTGQWGNQPQHF
>TRBJ2-7|NA|NA|TRBV11-2
TGTGCCAGCAGCCGGGGAGGGGGGCAGCGGTACGAGCAGTACTTC
CASSRGGGQRYEQYF
>TRBJ2-7|NA|NA|TRBV28
TGTGCCAGCAACAGCGGGTCCTACGAGCAGTACTTC
CASNSGSYEQYF
>TRBJ1-1|TRBD1|NA|TRBV5-5
TGTGCCAGCAGCTACGGACAGGGGGAAAGGGGAAATGAAGCTTTCTTT
CASSYGQGERGNEAFF
>TRBJ1-6|TRBD1|NA|TRBV7-2
TGTGCCAGCAGCTTGCACAGGGGGGATAATTCACCCCTCCACTTT
CASSLHRGDNSPLHF
>TRBJ2-5|TRBD2|NA|TRBV2
TGTGCCAGCAGTGAAATAGCGGGGACAGAGACCCAGTACTTC
CASSEIAGTETQYF
>TRBJ1-5|NA|many|TRBV28
TGTGCCAGCAGTCCCCATCTGAAGCGGGTGGATCAGCCCCAGCATTTT
CASSPHLKRVDQPQHF
>TRBJ1-6|NA|NA|TRBV15
TGTGCCACCAGCAGAGTGGCAGGGACTAGCTCCTATAATTCACCCCTCCACTTT
CATSRVAGTSSYNSPLHF
>TRBJ1-1|TRBD1|NA|TRBV5-1
TGCGCCAGCAGCTTGGCACAGGGGACTGAAGCTTTCTTT
CASSLAQGTEAFF
>TRBJ2-3|NA|NA|TRBV6-5
TGTGCCAGCACCCCCAGATTCACAGATACGCAGTATTTT
CASTPRFTDTQYF
>TRBJ2-3|TRBD1|NA|TRBV29-1
TGCAGCGTTGGGGACAGTCAGTGGGATACGCAGTATTTT
CSVGDSQWDTQYF
>TRBJ2-3|TRBD2|NA|TRBV7-8
TGTGCCAGCAGGAGGAGCGGGGGCCCTGGGGCAGATACGCAGTATTTT
CASRRSGGPGADTQYF
>TRBJ2-7|TRBD1|NA|TRBV6-4
TGTGCCAGCAGCCAGGATCCCGGGACAGCCTCCTACGAGCAGTACTTC
CASSQDPGTASYEQYF
>TRBJ1-6|NA|NA|TRBV2
TGTGCCAGCAGTGAAGGCAGGGATTCTCCCCTCCACTTT
CASSEGRDSPLHF